The entry that follows covers one TCR beta chain sequence. Other DNA sequences in this sample translate to the same CDR3. Germline V gene lookup returns CDR1 SGHRS and CDR2 YFSETQ. Trimming cost V 4 bases and J 4 bases; bases outside gene matches: 5. This CDR3 region has 14 residues. The data stem from a study of control samples from healthy donors and cancer patients. Some clones are missing from TCRdb's copy, which holds only in-frame ones; the method was immunoSEQ multiplex PCR. The profile shows under 200,000 clones, roughly 94% of them singletons. Sequenced: PBMCs. The genes are TRBV5-1 and TRBJ1-3; TRBD1 agrees at 7 bases. The receptor was isolated from a man in his 60s with colorectal cancer. The CDR3 region is CASSPGTEGNTIYF. Here the CDR3 DNA reads TGCGCCAGCAGCCCGGGGACAGAAGGAAACACCATATATTTT. The whole variable domain, remainder taken from reference TRBV5-1 and TRBJ1-3, is KAGVTQTPRYLIKTRGQQVTLSCSPISGHRSVSWYQQTPGQGLQFLFEYFSETQRNKGNFPGRFSGRQFSNSRSEMNVSTLELGDSALYLCASSPGTEGNTIYFGEGSWLTVV.